Detailed here is one T cell receptor beta chain. Measured with immunoSEQ multiplex PCR; TCRdb has only the in-frame clones, and not every one. The repertoire has 40,000 to 65,000 clones, roughly 86% of them found once; the top ten carry 12%. V was pared by 2 bases and J by 9 bases, with 14 bases between. This CDR3 has 13 amino acids. Germline assignment: CDR1 GTSNPN and CDR2 SVGIG (reference sequence). The sample belongs to a study of blood T cell repertoires in COVID-19. Across the whole study: T cells, B-cell-depleted T cells, or PBMCs provided the cDNA or gDNA that served as material.

Sequenced input: peripheral blood. This receptor was obtained from a man between 65 and 85 years old with active COVID-19. The chain recombines TRBV30 with TRBJ1-5, with D possibly matching TRBD1 (6 bases). The CDR3 here is CAWSSDSSLPQHF. The CDR3 nucleotides are TGTGCCTGGAGTTCGGACAGTTCCTTGCCCCAGCATTTT.